Presented here are 14 T cell receptor beta chains from one specimen sequenced in a study of OX40 agonist ivuxolimab in advanced cancers. Sequencing was performed with immunoSEQ multiplex PCR; in TCRdb, only in-frame clones are kept and a portion is missing. Here the sample spans tens of thousands of clones, approximately 90% being singletons. The material sequenced was CD4+ or CD8+ T cells sorted from blood, taken in a trial of the OX40 agonist ivuxolimab. These TCRs come from an adult with an advanced solid tumor such as melanoma, head and neck, liver or kidney cancer.

The V and J genes are TRBV5-1 and TRBJ1-2; possibly TRBD1 for D (5 bases). V shed 0 bases and J shed 4 bases, with 13 bases lying between them. This CDR3 has 15 residues. CDR1 and CDR2 (germline): SGHRS, YFSETQ. CDR3 residues: CASSLGSGAIYGYTF. The CDR3 region has the DNA TGCGCCAGCAGCTTGGGGTCCGGGGCCATCTATGGCTACACCTTC.

V gene TRBV19 combines with J gene TRBJ2-3, with TRBD1 matching over 7 bases. The CDR3 has 13 residues. V lost 10 bases, J lost 6 bases, and 10 bases stayed unmatched. From germline, CDR1 is LNHDA and CDR2 SQIVND (reference sequence). Here the CDR3 reads CATQTGPADTQYF. In DNA form, the CDR3 reads TGTGCCACCCAGACAGGGCCAGCGGATACGCAGTATTTT.

The chain couples TRBV7-9 to TRBJ2-1, with 9 bases aligning to TRBD1. V lost 5 bases, J lost 12 bases, and 14 bases stayed unmatched. The CDR3 totals 15 residues. Germline V gene data show CDR1 as SEHNR and CDR2 as FQNEAQ (reference sequence). For the CDR3, the DNA is TGTGCCAGCAGCCCGAGGGGGACAGGGCCCAACGGGCAGTTCTTC. Amino acids: CASSPRGTGPNGQFF.

The chain employs TRBV29-1 and TRBJ2-3, with D perhaps matching TRBD2 (6 bases). The CDR3 is made up of 12 amino acids. The V gene lost 4 bases and the J gene lost 4 bases, with 9 bases spanning the gap. Germline CDR1 and CDR2: SQVTM and ANQGSEA. CDR3 sequence (DNA): TGCAGCGTTGGAGGCGGGGCAGATACGCAGTATTTT. Translating it yields CSVGGGADTQYF.

The rearrangement uses TRBV7-9 and TRBJ2-6, with D tentatively TRBD2 (6 bases). Per the germline V gene, CDR1 is SEHNR and CDR2 is FQNEAQ (reference sequence). The CDR3 loop spans 18 amino acids. Trimming left V 3 bases short and J 2 bases short, with 17 bases between. CDR3 in amino acids: CASSLSFGTRTGANVLTF. The CDR3 DNA reads as TGTGCCAGCAGCTTGTCTTTTGGGACTCGGACTGGGGCCAACGTCCTGACTTTC.

This sequence joins TRBV6-1 and TRBJ1-5; TRBD1 matches at 8 bases. Per the germline V gene, CDR1 is MNHNS and CDR2 is SASEGT. This CDR3 is 14 amino acids long. V lost 5 bases and J lost 3; bases outside the gene matches: 3. For the CDR3, the DNA is TGTGCCAGCAGTAGGACAGGGCCCAATCAGCCCCAGCATTTT. The encoded protein is CASSRTGPNQPQHF.

This chain connects TRBV29-1 to TRBJ2-5, with D perhaps TRBD1 (5 bases). The length of the CDR3 is 11 residues. Trimming shortened V by 4 bases and J by 3 bases, and 6 bases separated the two germline ends. CDR1 is SQVTM and CDR2 is ANQGSEA in the germline V gene. CDR3 in DNA: TGCAGCGTTGGACAGAAAGAGACCCAGTACTTC. Amino acids: CSVGQKETQYF. Using reference TRBV29-1 and TRBJ2-5 for the parts outside the CDR3, the full variable domain is SAVISQKPSRDICQRGTSLTIQCQVDSQVTMMFWYRQQPGQSLTLIATANQGSEATYESGFVIDKFPISRPNLTFSTLTVSNMSPEDSSIYLCSVGQKETQYFGPGTRLLVL.

V and J are TRBV5-1 and TRBJ1-1; the D is unclear. V was pared by 4 bases and J by 2 bases, with 9 bases between. The CDR3 runs to 13 residues. The germline V gene has CDR1 SGHRS and CDR2 YFSETQ. The CDR3 loop is CASSDTGNTEAFF. In DNA form, the CDR3 reads TGCGCCAGCAGCGACACTGGAAACACTGAAGCTTTCTTT.

V is TRBV5-1 and J is TRBJ1-6; D unresolved. The length of the CDR3 is 16 residues. The V end lost 3 bases, the J end lost 6 bases, and 16 bases lay between the germline ends. CDR1 is SGHRS, CDR2 YFSETQ, per germline. The CDR3 nucleotides are TGCGCCAGCAGCTCCCTGGGCGGAGCAGTTAATTCACCCCTCCACTTT. Protein sequence: CASSSLGGAVNSPLHF.

J is TRBJ1-1 and V is TRBV5-1; D gene uncertain. There are 15 residues in the CDR3. Germline V gene lookup returns CDR1 SGHRS and CDR2 YFSETQ. The germline V and J ends were trimmed by 0 bases and 4 bases, with 13 bases remaining between them. The CDR3 region has the DNA TGCGCCAGCAGCTTGGTGGGATCTGAGGCCACTGAAGCTTTCTTT. This translates into CASSLVGSEATEAFF.

This clone was observed once. This chain links TRBV5-1 with TRBJ1-2; D not resolved. Germline CDR1 and CDR2: SGHRS and YFSETQ. The CDR3 extends over 16 amino acids. V was pared by 1 base and J by 1 base, with 14 bases between. CDR3 in DNA: TGCGCCAGCAGCTTGACCGGAGCTCCAAGTAACTATGGCTACACCTTC. This codes for CASSLTGAPSNYGYTF.

This sequence joins TRBV7-9 and TRBJ2-5; the D gene is possibly TRBD2 (6 bases). V shed 5 bases and J shed 5 bases, with 18 bases lying between them. This CDR3 is built from 15 residues. In germline, CDR1 is SEHNR, CDR2 FQNEAQ (reference sequence). Here the CDR3 DNA reads TGTGCCAGCAGCCCTTACCGGGACTTGAAGGAGACCCAGTACTTC. This encodes CASSPYRDLKETQYF.

The rearrangement joins TRBV6-6 to TRBJ2-7; TRBD2 matches at 12 bases. This CDR3 region has 14 residues. Germline V gene lookup returns CDR1 MNHNY and CDR2 SVGAGI (reference sequence). Trimming took 11 bases from V and 2 from J; bases not matched to a gene: 7. The CDR3 here is CAGAPSGGAYEQYF. The CDR3 DNA follows: TGTGCCGGCGCTCCTAGCGGGGGGGCCTACGAGCAGTACTTC.

In regard to this clone: Other nucleotide sequences from this sample produce the same CDR3. The J gene is TRBJ2-7, the V gene TRBV5-6; 9 bases align to TRBD2. Germline-derived CDR1 and CDR2 are SGHDT and YYEEEE. The CDR3 has 16 amino acids. V shed 0 bases, J shed 2 bases, and the junction held 6 bases outside the gene matches. CDR3 nucleotides: TGTGCCAGCAGCTTGGGAGGTGCGGGGGGGCCCTACGAGCAGTACTTC. Translation: CASSLGGAGGPYEQYF.